The 26 T cell receptor beta chains listed next were all sequenced from one sample in a study of T-cell memory formation after mild COVID-19. MiXCR, applied by TCRdb to the 5' RACE reads, yields one record per CDR3 protein. This table has tens of thousands of distinct CDR3 sequences, about 12% appearing once. The sample taken for sequencing was PBMCs or a T cell subset sorted from them (not recorded which). The receptors derive from a man between 18 and 29 years old who had mild COVID-19 (a few samples of this study predate the infection). Cell type and time point are not known.

This clonotype turned up a few times. This chain links TRBV5-1 with TRBJ2-3; TRBD2 agrees at 11 bases. The germline V gene encodes CDR1 SGHRS and CDR2 YFSETQ. CDR3 length: 16 residues. V shed 0 bases and J 3 bases; nucleotides not matched to a gene: 3. The CDR3 sequence is CASSLGTSGFTDTQYF. CDR3 DNA: TGCGCCAGCAGCTTGGGGACTAGCGGGTTTACAGATACGCAGTATTTT.

In this sample, this clonotype turned up a few times. V is TRBV5-1 and J is TRBJ2-1; 11 bases map to TRBD2. The CDR3 consists of 16 residues. J lost 6 bases, V lost 2 bases, and 7 bases had no gene match. Germline loops: CDR1 SGHRS, CDR2 YFSETQ. CDR3 sequence: CASSFWTSGLGNEQFF. The CDR3 nucleotides are TGCGCCAGCAGCTTCTGGACTAGCGGGCTTGGCAATGAGCAGTTCTTC.

The rearrangement uses TRBV11-2 and TRBJ1-1; tentatively, D is TRBD1 (5 bases). Trimming removed 0 bases from V and 5 bases from J, with 31 bases in between. The CDR3 spans 21 residues. Germline V gives CDR1 SGHAT, CDR2 FQNNGV. CDR3 in DNA: TGTGCCAGCAGCTTAGATTTAATCGGTGAGAGGAAGGGAGGGGCGATGACTGAAGCTTTCTTT. Its translation: CASSLDLIGERKGGAMTEAFF.

V and J are TRBV6-4 and TRBJ2-3, with 12 positions matching TRBD2. V lost 5 bases and J lost 4; bases outside the gene matches: 4. The germline CDR1 and CDR2 sequences are MRHNA and SNTAGT. The CDR3 sequence is 15 residues long. The CDR3 DNA reads as TGTGCCAGCAGTTCAGGACTAGCGGGGTCAGATACGCAGTATTTT. Translating gives CASSSGLAGSDTQYF.

CDR3 nucleotides: TGTGCCACCCGGGCTACCCTATCCTACGAGCAGTACTTC. Amino acids: CATRATLSYEQYF. The rearrangement uses TRBV10-3 and TRBJ2-7; D is uncertain. V shed 10 bases and J shed 1 base, with 14 bases lying between them. Germline CDR1 and CDR2: ENHRY and SYGVKD. CDR3 length: 13 amino acids.

This clonotype was picked up many times. CDR3 in amino acids: CASSLTGRREQFF. The CDR3 DNA sequence: TGTGCCAGCAGCTTAACGGGGCGCCGGGAGCAGTTCTTC. The rearrangement joins TRBV7-2 to TRBJ2-1; D might be TRBD1 or TRBD2, each matching 5 bases. The germline V and J ends were trimmed by 2 bases and 10 bases, with 12 bases remaining between them. The CDR3 is 13 amino acids. The germline V gene has CDR1 SGHTA and CDR2 FQGNSA. The whole variable domain, remainder taken from reference TRBV7-2 and TRBJ2-1, is GAGVSQSPSNKVTEKGKDVELRCDPISGHTALYWYRQSLGQGLEFLIYFQGNSAPDKSGLPSDRFSAERTGGSVSTLTIQRTQQEDSAVYLCASSLTGRREQFFGPGTRLTVL.

The J gene is TRBJ2-6, the V gene TRBV4-1; the match to TRBD1 covers 9 bases. Trimming removed 7 bases from V and 0 bases from J; junction bases left unmatched: 10. This CDR3 has 18 amino acids. Germline values: CDR1 MGHRA, CDR2 YSYEKL. The CDR3 coding sequence is TGCGCCAGCACTCGGACAGGGGAGCGACTCTCTGGGGCCAACGTCCTGACTTTC. Translation gives CASTRTGERLSGANVLTF.

The chain is built from TRBV2 and TRBJ1-1; D ambiguous. With 7 bases removed from V and 0 bases from J, the gap between germline ends came to 9 bases. The CDR3 contains 13 residues. Germline values: CDR1 SNHLY, CDR2 FYNNEI. CDR3 sequence (DNA): TGTGCCAGCAAAGTCGACATGAACACTGAAGCTTTCTTT. This encodes CASKVDMNTEAFF. Combining the CDR3 with reference TRBV2 and TRBJ1-1 gives the whole variable domain EPEVTQTPSHQVTQMGQEVILRCVPISNHLYFYWYRQILGQKVEFLVSFYNNEISEKSEIFDDQFSVERPDGSNFTLKIRSTKLEDSAMYFCASKVDMNTEAFFGQGTRLTVV.

This clonotype was observed many times. The rearrangement joins TRBV20-1 to TRBJ2-5; TRBD1 agrees at 7 bases. With 6 bases clipped from V and 5 bases from J, the junction kept 9 bases outside the gene matches. CDR3 length: 13 residues. CDR1 DFQATT and CDR2 SNEGSKA come from the germline V gene (reference sequence). As DNA, the CDR3 is TGCAGTGCAATAAACAGGGGCGGCGAGACCCAGTACTTC. Its translation: CSAINRGGETQYF.

Of note for this clonotype: The junction and the germline gene differ at one end; a read error may be behind it. This sequence joins TRBV13 and TRBJ2-3; TRBD1 matches at 9 bases. This CDR3 has 19 amino acids. Germline CDR1 and CDR2: PRHDT and FYEKMQ (reference sequence). This chain's CDR3 is CASSPNLRTGVGSADTQYF. CDR3 coding DNA: TGCGCCAGCAGCCCGAATCTCAGGACAGGGGTGGGTTCGGCAGATACGCAGTATTTT.

This clonotype has just a few counts. The chain uses TRBV24-1 and TRBJ1-5; no reliable D call. Trimming stripped 3 bases from V and 5 bases from J, with 4 bases between. Germline values: CDR1 KGHDR, CDR2 SFDVKD. The CDR3 is 12 residues long. The CDR3 nucleotides read TGTGCCACCAGTGATCCGCATCAGCCCCAGCATTTT. Translation gives CATSDPHQPQHF.

This clonotype was found a few times. The chain joins TRBV24-1 to TRBJ2-5; no clear D. V was shortened by 7 bases and J by 1 base, with 12 bases between the two germline ends. Per the germline V gene, CDR1 is KGHDR and CDR2 is SFDVKD. CDR3 size: 14 residues. Written as DNA, the CDR3 is TGTGCCACCAGCTCGGACGGAACCCAAGAGACCCAGTACTTC. Residues: CATSSDGTQETQYF.

This clonotype came up once. The chain employs TRBV18 and TRBJ2-3, with D hard to call. V was clipped by 3 bases and J by 5 bases, with 12 bases between them. The CDR3 totals 14 residues. Germline V gene data show CDR1 as KGHSH and CDR2 as LQKENI. The CDR3 DNA reads TGTGCCAGCTCACCCGGGTCAACTCAAGATACGCAGTATTTT. As protein: CASSPGSTQDTQYF.

This clonotype showed up just a few times. This sequence joins TRBV7-2 and TRBJ1-2; TRBD1 matches at 8 bases. This CDR3 contains 14 residues. Losses at the gene ends were 5 bases for V and 4 bases for J; bases not matched to a gene: 6. CDR1 is SGHTA and CDR2 is FQGNSA in the germline V gene. The CDR3 protein is CASSTQQGVYGYTF. DNA of the CDR3: TGTGCCAGCAGCACGCAACAGGGGGTCTATGGCTACACCTTC.

This sequence joins TRBV6-2 or TRBV6-3 and TRBJ1-2; weak D call: TRBD1 (5 bases). The V gene's germline CDR1 is MNHEY and CDR2 SVGEGT. Between the trimmed V and J ends, which lost 6 bases and 4 bases, there was a span of 15 bases. The CDR3 contains 14 residues. The CDR3 region is CASRPGRGTYGYTF. DNA for the CDR3: TGTGCCAGCAGACCGGGACGTGGGACCTATGGCTACACCTTC.

This clonotype was detected only a few times. The chain employs TRBV6-5 and TRBJ2-1, with 7 bases identical to TRBD1. This CDR3 contains 13 residues. V lost 5 bases and J lost 8; bases outside the gene matches: 6. The germline CDR1 and CDR2 sequences are MNHEY and SVGAGI. In DNA, the CDR3 is TGTGCCAGCAGTAACTACAGGGGCTATGAGCAGTTCTTC. The encoded protein is CASSNYRGYEQFF.

This clonotype was picked up a small number of times. The rearrangement uses TRBV5-8 and TRBJ2-6; D perhaps matches TRBD2 (6 bases). V was clipped by 4 bases and J by 1 base, with 12 bases between them. The CDR3 totals 16 residues. CDR1 is SGHTS and CDR2 is YDEGEE in the germline V gene. The CDR3 region is CASSPGLTSGANVLTF. The CDR3 DNA reads as TGTGCCAGCAGCCCGGGACTCACTTCTGGGGCCAACGTCCTGACTTTC.

This clonotype has a count of ten or more. The chain couples TRBV7-3 to TRBJ2-1, with 7 bases fitting TRBD2. The CDR3 loop spans 15 amino acids. Trimming at V came to 5 bases and at J to 3 bases, leaving 7 bases not matched to a gene. Per germline, CDR1 SGHTA and CDR2 FQGTGA. In DNA form, the CDR3 reads TGTGCCAGCAGCGTCTCTAGCGGACTCTACAATGAGCAGTTCTTC. Translation gives CASSVSSGLYNEQFF.

This clonotype was seen more than once but under ten times. This chain uses TRBV6-4 with TRBJ2-1; 9 bases line up with TRBD1. The germline V gene encodes CDR1 MRHNA and CDR2 SNTAGT. There are 17 residues in the CDR3. V shed 6 bases, J shed 2 bases, and the junction held 11 bases outside the gene matches. The CDR3 DNA is TGTGCCAGCAGCCTACAGCTGACAGGGGGGGCCTACAATGAGCAGTTCTTC. This sequence encodes CASSLQLTGGAYNEQFF.

This clonotype was observed many times. This rearrangement joins TRBV6-2 or TRBV6-3 to TRBJ2-1, with unresolved D. Per germline, CDR1 MNHEY and CDR2 SVGEGT. Trimming removed 6 bases at V and 8 bases at J, with 17 bases between. The CDR3 runs to 14 residues. The CDR3 here is CASSTQGLTDEQFF. The CDR3 coding sequence is TGTGCCAGCAGCACCCAAGGGCTGACGGATGAGCAGTTCTTC.

This clonotype was counted between two and nine times. This chain links TRBV6-6 with TRBJ1-1; the D gene is possibly TRBD1 (6 bases). V was shortened by 5 bases and J by 1 base, with 8 bases between the two germline ends. The CDR3 loop spans 13 amino acids. CDR1 MNHNY and CDR2 SVGAGI come from the germline V gene (reference sequence). CDR3 sequence (DNA): TGTGCCAGCAGTGAACAGGGGAACACTGAAGCTTTCTTT. This translates into CASSEQGNTEAFF.

This clonotype was observed many times. The chain couples TRBV12-3 or TRBV12-4 to TRBJ1-5; maybe TRBD1 (5 bases). The CDR3 sequence is 15 residues long. With 1 base removed from V and 3 bases from J, the gap between germline ends came to 10 bases. The CDR3 protein is CASSLVLQDNQPQHF. Here the CDR3 DNA reads TGTGCCAGCAGTTTAGTTCTACAGGACAATCAGCCCCAGCATTTT.

This clonotype was found many times. The chain combines TRBV5-1 with TRBJ2-5; maybe TRBD1 (5 bases). Trimming took 0 bases from V and 2 from J, leaving 11 bases between them. Per germline, CDR1 SGHRS and CDR2 YFSETQ. The CDR3 consists of 15 residues. CDR3 residues: CASSLGSGQQETQYF. The CDR3 nucleotides read TGCGCCAGCAGCTTGGGATCAGGGCAACAAGAGACCCAGTACTTC.

This clonotype came up many times. The gene calls are TRBV7-2 and TRBJ2-7; 11 nucleotides agree with TRBD2. The CDR3 is 16 residues long. Germline-derived CDR1 and CDR2 are SGHTA and FQGNSA. Germline trimming cut 5 bases from V and 1 base from J; bases unmatched to any gene: 7. The CDR3 nucleotides read TGTGCCAGCAGCCTTACTAGCGGGGGTTCTTCCTACGAGCAGTACTTC. Encoded protein: CASSLTSGGSSYEQYF.

V gene TRBV4-1 combines with J gene TRBJ1-1, with a tentative D call TRBD1 (5 bases). The CDR3 sequence is 15 residues long. Germline CDR1 reads MGHRA; CDR2 reads YSYEKL. The V and J ends lost 0 bases and 3 bases respectively, with 11 bases between them. CDR3 nucleotide sequence: TGCGCCAGCAGCCAAGATACCGGGGGGTACACTGAAGCTTTCTTT. Amino acids: CASSQDTGGYTEAFF.

The chain employs TRBV24-1 and TRBJ1-2; D gene unclear. CDR1 and CDR2 (germline): KGHDR, SFDVKD. The CDR3 consists of 11 residues. Trimming pared 4 bases from V and 4 bases from J, leaving 3 bases between. The CDR3: CATSDVYGYTF. As DNA, the CDR3 is TGTGCCACCAGTGACGTCTATGGCTACACCTTC.